This TCR beta chain originates from a study of OX40 agonist ivuxolimab in advanced cancers. Study at large: Ivuxolimab was delivered to patients intravenously every 2 weeks at doses spanning 0.01 to 10 mg/kg. Study observations and caveats: Researchers did not determine the expanded peripheral T cells' antigen specificity.

On this clone: Its target is unknown.

Using immunoSEQ multiplex PCR, the repertoire was profiled, and TCRdb retains in-frame clones only, with some absent. In the table there are 70,000 to 90,000 clones, 84% of which are singletons. This CDR3 has 14 amino acids. The V end lost 0 bases, the J end lost 2 bases, and 9 bases lay between the germline ends. Looked up from germline, CDR1 is SGDLS and CDR2 is YYNGEE. Systemic immunosuppression or a history of autoimmune disease excluded patients. Blood specimens came from baseline, cycle 4 day 1, and cycle 7 day 1. The sequencing here drew on CD4+ or CD8+ T cells sorted from blood, taken in a trial of the OX40 agonist ivuxolimab. This sequence joins TRBV9 and TRBJ2-7; a possible D gene is TRBD1 (5 bases). This TCR was sampled from an adult with an advanced solid tumor such as melanoma, head and neck, liver or kidney cancer. DNA for the CDR3: TGTGCCAGCAGCGTAGCAACAGGCGCCTACGAGCAGTACTTC. The encoded protein is CASSVATGAYEQYF.